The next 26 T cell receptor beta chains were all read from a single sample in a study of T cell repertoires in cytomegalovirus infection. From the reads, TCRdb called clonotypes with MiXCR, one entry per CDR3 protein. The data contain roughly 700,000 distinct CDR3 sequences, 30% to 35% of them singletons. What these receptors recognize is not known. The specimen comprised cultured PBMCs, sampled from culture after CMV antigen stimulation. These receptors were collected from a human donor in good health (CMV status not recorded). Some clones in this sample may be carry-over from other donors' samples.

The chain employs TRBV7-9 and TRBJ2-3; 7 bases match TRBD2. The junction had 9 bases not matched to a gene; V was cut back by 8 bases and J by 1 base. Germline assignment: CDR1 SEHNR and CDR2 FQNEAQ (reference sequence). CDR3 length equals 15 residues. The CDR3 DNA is TGTGCCAGCGGGAGGGTGTTTTTCGGCACAGATACGCAGTATTTT. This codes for CASGRVFFGTDTQYF.

As DNA, the CDR3 is TGCGCCAGCAGCCAAGCTCCAGGGCCAGGCACAGATACGCAGTATTTT. The encoded protein is CASSQAPGPGTDTQYF. The V call is TRBV4-3, the J call TRBJ2-3, with D tentatively TRBD1 (5 bases). Deletions cut 1 base from V and 1 base from J, with 12 bases between. The CDR3 runs to 16 residues. Germline CDR1 is LGHNA and CDR2 is YSLEER.

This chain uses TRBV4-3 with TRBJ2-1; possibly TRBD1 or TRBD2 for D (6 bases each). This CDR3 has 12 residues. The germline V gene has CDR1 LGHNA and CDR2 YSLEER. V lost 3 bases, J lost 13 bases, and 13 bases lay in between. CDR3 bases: TGCGCCAGCAGCCAGAGGGGGGACTTCCAGTTCTTC. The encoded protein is CASSQRGDFQFF.

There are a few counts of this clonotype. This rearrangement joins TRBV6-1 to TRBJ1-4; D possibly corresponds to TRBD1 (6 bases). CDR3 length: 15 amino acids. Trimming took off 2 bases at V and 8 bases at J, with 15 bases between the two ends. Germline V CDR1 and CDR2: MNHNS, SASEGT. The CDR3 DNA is TGTGCCAGCAGTGAACTCTTTGGGGACAACGAAAAACTGTTTTTT. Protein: CASSELFGDNEKLFF.

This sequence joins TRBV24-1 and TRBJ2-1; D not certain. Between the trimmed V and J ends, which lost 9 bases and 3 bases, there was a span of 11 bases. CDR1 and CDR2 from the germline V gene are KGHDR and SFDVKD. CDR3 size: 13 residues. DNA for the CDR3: TGTGCCACCGCGGAGAATGTCTACAATGAGCAGTTCTTC. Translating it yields CATAENVYNEQFF.

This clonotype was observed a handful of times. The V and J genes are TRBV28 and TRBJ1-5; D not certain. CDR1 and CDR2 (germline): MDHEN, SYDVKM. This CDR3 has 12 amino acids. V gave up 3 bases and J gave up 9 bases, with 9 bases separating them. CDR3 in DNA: TGTGCCAGCAGTTTCGTGGGAGGGCCCCAGCATTTT. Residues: CASSFVGGPQHF.

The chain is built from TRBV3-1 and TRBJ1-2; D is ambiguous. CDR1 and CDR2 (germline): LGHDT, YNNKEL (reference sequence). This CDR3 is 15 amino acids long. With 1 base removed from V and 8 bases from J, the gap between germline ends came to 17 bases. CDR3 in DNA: TGTGCCAGCAGCCAAGGAGCGGGGATATTTTCCGGCTACACCTTC. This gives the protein CASSQGAGIFSGYTF.

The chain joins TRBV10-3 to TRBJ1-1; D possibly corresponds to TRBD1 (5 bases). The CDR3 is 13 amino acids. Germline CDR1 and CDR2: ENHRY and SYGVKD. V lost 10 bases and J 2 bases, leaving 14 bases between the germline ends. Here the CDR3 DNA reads TGTGCCACCTCCGGGACCAGAAACACTGAAGCTTTCTTT. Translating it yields CATSGTRNTEAFF.

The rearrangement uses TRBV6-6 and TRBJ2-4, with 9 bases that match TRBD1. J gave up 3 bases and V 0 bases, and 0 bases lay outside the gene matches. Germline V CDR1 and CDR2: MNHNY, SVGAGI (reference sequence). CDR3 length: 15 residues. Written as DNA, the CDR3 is TGTGCCAGCAGTTACTCGGGACAGGGCAAAAACATTCAGTACTTC. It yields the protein CASSYSGQGKNIQYF.

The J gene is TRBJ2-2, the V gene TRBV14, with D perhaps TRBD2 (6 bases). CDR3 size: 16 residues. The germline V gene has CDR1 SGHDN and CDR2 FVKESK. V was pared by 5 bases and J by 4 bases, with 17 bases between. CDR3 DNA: TGTGCCAGCAGCTGGGGGGTGAGCGGTCTCACCGGGGAGCTGTTTTTT. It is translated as CASSWGVSGLTGELFF.

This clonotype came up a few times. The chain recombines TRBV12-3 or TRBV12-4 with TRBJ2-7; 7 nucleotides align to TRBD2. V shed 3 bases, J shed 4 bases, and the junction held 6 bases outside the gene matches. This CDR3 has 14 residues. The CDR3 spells CASSLKSSGYEQYF. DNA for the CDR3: TGTGCCAGCAGTTTGAAGTCTAGCGGATACGAGCAGTACTTC.

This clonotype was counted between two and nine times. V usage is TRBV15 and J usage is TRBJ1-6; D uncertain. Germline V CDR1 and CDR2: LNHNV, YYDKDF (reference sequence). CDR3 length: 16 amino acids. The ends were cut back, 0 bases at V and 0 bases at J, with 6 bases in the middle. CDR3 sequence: CATSRDMSSYNSPLHF. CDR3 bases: TGTGCCACCAGCAGAGATATGAGCTCCTATAATTCACCCCTCCACTTT.

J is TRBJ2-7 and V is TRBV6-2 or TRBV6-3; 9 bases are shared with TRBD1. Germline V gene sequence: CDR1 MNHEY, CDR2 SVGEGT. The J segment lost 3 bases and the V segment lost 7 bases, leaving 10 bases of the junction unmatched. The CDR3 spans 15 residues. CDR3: CASIKTRDRVYEQYF. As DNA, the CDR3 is TGTGCCAGCATCAAAACAAGGGACAGGGTCTACGAGCAGTACTTC.

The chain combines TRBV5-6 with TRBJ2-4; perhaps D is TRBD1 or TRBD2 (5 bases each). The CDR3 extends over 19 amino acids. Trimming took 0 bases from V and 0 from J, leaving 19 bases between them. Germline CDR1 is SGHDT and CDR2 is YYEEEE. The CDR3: CASSLGPYPGTVAKNIQYF. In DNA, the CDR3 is TGTGCCAGCAGCTTGGGTCCTTATCCCGGGACGGTAGCCAAAAACATTCAGTACTTC.

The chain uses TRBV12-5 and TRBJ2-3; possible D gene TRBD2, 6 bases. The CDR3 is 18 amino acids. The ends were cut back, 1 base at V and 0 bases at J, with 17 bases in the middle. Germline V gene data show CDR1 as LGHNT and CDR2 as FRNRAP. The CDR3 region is CASGLASKEEGSTDTQYF. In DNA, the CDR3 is TGTGCTAGTGGTTTGGCTTCCAAGGAGGAGGGGAGCACAGATACGCAGTATTTT.

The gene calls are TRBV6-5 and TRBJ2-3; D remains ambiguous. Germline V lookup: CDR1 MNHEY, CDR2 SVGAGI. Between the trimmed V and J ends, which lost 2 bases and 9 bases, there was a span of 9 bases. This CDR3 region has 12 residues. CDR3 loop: CASSYPRITQYF. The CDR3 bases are TGTGCCAGCAGTTACCCAAGGATCACGCAGTATTTT.

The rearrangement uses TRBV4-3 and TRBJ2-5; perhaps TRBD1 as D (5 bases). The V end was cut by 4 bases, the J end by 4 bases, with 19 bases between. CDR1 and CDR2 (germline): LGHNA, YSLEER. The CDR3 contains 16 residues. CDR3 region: CASSPYNRAQGETQYF. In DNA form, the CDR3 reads TGCGCCAGCAGCCCCTATAACCGGGCCCAGGGAGAGACCCAGTACTTC.

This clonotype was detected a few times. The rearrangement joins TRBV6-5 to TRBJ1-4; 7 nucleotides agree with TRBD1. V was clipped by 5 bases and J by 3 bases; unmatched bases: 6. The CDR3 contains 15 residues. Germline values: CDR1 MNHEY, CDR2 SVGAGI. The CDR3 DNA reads TGTGCCAGCAGTACCCTCGGGACAGCTAATGAAAAACTGTTTTTT. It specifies CASSTLGTANEKLFF.

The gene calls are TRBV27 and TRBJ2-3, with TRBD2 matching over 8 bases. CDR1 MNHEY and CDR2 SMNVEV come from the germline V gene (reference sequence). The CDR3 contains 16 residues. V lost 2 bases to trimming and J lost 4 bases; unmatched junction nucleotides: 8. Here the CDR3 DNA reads TGTGCCAGCAGTTTACTAGCGGGTTATACCGCAGATACGCAGTATTTT. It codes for CASSLLAGYTADTQYF.

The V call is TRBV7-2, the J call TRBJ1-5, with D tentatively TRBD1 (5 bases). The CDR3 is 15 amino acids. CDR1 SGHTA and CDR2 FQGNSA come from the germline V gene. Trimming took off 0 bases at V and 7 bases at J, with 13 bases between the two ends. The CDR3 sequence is CASSLARGAAQPQHF. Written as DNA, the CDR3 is TGTGCCAGCAGCTTAGCGCGAGGGGCGGCGCAGCCCCAGCATTTT. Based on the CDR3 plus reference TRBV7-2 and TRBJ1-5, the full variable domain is GAGVSQSPSNKVTEKGKDVELRCDPISGHTALYWYRQSLGQGLEFLIYFQGNSAPDKSGLPSDRFSAERTGGSVSTLTIQRTQQEDSAVYLCASSLARGAAQPQHFGDGTRLSIL.

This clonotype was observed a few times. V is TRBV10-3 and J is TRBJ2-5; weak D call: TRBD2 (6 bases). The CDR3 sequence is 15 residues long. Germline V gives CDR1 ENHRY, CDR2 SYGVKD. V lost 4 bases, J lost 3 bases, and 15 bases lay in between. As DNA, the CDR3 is TGTGCCATCAGTGGGGGTAGCGGACCGGAAGAGACCCAGTACTTC. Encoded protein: CAISGGSGPEETQYF.

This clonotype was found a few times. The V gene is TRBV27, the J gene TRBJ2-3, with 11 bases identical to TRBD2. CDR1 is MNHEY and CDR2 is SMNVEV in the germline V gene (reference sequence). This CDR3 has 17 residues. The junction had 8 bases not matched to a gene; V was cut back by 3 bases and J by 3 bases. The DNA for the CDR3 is TGTGCCAGCAGTTTCTACGGACTAGCGGGTCCGACAGATACGCAGTATTTT. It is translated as CASSFYGLAGPTDTQYF.

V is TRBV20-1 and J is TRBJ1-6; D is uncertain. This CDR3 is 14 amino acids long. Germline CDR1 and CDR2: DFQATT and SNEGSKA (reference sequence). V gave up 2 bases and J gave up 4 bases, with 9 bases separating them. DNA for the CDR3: TGCAGTGCTAGATGGCAGGCTTATAATTCACCCCTCCACTTT. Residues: CSARWQAYNSPLHF.

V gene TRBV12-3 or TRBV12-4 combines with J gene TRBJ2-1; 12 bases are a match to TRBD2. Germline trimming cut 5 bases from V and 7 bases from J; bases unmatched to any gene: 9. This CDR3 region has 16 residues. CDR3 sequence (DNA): TGTGCCAGCAGTCTGCGAGGGACTAGCGGGCTTAATGAGCAGTTCTTC. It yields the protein CASSLRGTSGLNEQFF.

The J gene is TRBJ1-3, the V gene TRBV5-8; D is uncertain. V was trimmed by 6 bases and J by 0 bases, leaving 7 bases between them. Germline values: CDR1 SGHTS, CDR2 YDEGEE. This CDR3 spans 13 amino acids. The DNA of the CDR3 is TGTGCCAGCACGAGGGCCTCTGGAAACACCATATATTTT. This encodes CASTRASGNTIYF.

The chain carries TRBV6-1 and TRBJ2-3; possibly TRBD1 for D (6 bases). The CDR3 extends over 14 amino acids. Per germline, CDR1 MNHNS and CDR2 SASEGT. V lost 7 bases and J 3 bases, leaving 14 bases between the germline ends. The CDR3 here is CASTQGTSTDTQYF. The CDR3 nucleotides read TGTGCCAGCACTCAGGGGACATCAACAGATACGCAGTATTTT.